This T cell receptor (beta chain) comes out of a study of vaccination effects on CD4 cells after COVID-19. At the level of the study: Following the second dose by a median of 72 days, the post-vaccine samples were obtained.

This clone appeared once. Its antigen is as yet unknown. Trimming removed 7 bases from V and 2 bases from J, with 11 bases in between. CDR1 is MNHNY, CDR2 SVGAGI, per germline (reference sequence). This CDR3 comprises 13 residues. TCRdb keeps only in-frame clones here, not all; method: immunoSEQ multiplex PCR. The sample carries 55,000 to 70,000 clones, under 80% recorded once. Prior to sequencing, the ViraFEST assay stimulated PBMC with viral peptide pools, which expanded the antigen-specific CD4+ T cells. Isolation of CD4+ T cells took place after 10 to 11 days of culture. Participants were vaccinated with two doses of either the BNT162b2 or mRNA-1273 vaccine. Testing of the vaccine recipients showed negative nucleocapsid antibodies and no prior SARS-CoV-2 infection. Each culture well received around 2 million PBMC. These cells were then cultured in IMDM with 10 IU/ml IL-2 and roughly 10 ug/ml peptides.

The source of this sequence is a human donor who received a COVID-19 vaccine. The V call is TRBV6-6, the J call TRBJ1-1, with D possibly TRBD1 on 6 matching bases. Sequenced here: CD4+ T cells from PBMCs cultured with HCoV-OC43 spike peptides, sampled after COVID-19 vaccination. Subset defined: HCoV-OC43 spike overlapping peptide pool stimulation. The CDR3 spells CASMGGTNTEAFF. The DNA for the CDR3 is TGTGCCAGCATGGGGGGCACAAACACTGAAGCTTTCTTT.